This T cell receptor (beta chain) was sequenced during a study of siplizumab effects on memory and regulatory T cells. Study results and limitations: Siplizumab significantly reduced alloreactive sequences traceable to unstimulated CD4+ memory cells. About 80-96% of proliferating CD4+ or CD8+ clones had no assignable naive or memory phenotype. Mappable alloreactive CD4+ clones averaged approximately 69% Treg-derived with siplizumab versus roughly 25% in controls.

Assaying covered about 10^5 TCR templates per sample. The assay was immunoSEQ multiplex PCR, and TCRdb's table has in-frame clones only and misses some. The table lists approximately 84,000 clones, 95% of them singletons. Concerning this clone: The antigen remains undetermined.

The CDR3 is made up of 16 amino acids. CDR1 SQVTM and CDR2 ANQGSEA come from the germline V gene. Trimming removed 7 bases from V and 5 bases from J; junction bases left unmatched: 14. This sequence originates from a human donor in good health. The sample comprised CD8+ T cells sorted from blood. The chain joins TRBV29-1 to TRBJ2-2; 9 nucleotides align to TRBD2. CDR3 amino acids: CSAIPIAGERTGELFF. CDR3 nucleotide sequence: TGCAGCGCCATACCTATAGCGGGAGAAAGGACCGGGGAGCTGTTTTTT.